The present entry profiles one T cell receptor (beta chain) with its context. Its antigen is undetermined. Profiling relied on immunoSEQ multiplex PCR, and the TCRdb table lists in-frame clones only, not all of them. Of some 2,500,000 clones listed, 85% to 95% were seen once; the top ten hold around 0.35%. The CDR3 consists of 13 residues. Germline V gene sequence: CDR1 LNHDA, CDR2 SQIVND (reference sequence). J was trimmed by 9 bases and V by 8 bases; bases with no gene match: 8. These data come from a study of shared clonotypes between healthy human individuals. The overall study: Each donor had three CD4 naive, three CD4 memory, two CD8 naive and one CD8 memory plate.

The study's findings and limits: Clonotype sharing among donors was expected to depend on sequencing depth.

Sequencing used naive CD4+ T cells from PBMCs. Indicated subset: CD45RA+ positively selected. The TCR comes from a young man in good health. Some clones in this sample may be carry-over from other donors' samples. The V gene is TRBV19, the J gene TRBJ2-1, with 9 bases fitting TRBD1. The CDR3 is CASGTGWSAEQFF. CDR3 DNA sequence: TGTGCCAGTGGGACAGGGTGGTCGGCTGAGCAGTTCTTC.